This T cell receptor (beta chain) was found in a study of PD-1 blockade in classical Hodgkin lymphoma. Germline V gene data show CDR1 as PRHDT and CDR2 as FYEKMQ (reference sequence). The CDR3 is 16 amino acids. Unmatched junction bases numbered 6, after V lost 6 bases and J lost 0 bases. Relapse was seen in all patients after autologous stem cell transplantation, and brentuximab vedotin exposure was variable. Best responses fell into complete response, partial response or progressive disease. TCRdb keeps only in-frame clones here, not all; method: immunoSEQ multiplex PCR. The sample lists about 15,000 clones, 55% to 65% occurring once.

This clonotype originated in a human donor with classical Hodgkin lymphoma. Sample: peripheral blood mononuclear cells (PBMCs), taken at baseline. The V gene is TRBV13, the J gene TRBJ2-3; TRBD2 aligns across 10 bases. The CDR3 DNA follows: TGTGCCAGCAGACCGGGACTAGCGACTAGCACAGATACGCAGTATTTT. Translating gives CASRPGLATSTDTQYF. Filled out from reference TRBV13 and TRBJ2-3, the complete variable domain reads AAGVIQSPRHLIKEKRETATLKCYPIPRHDTVYWYQQGPGQDPQFLISFYEKMQSDKGSIPDRFSAQQFSDYHSELNMSSLELGDSALYFCASRPGLATSTDTQYFGPGTRLTVL.